This entry concerns a single TCR beta chain. The antigen is not known. Here immunoSEQ multiplex PCR was the method, and the copy in TCRdb shows in-frame clones only, minus some. The sample lists about 78,000 clones, 84% seen once, with 0.44% in the top ten. The sample comes from a study of OX40 agonist ivuxolimab in advanced cancers. The study's findings and limits: Both blood CD4+ and CD8+ T cells showed clonal growth by week 6 at 0.1 to 3.0 mg/kg.

The CDR3 is made up of 16 amino acids. V shed 2 bases and J 8 bases; nucleotides not matched to a gene: 10. The V gene's germline CDR1 is KGHSH and CDR2 LQKENI. This chain connects TRBV18 to TRBJ1-4; 8 bases are shared with TRBD1. The source material was CD4+ or CD8+ T cells sorted from blood, sampled in a trial of the OX40 agonist ivuxolimab. The TCR comes from an adult with an advanced solid tumor such as melanoma, head and neck, liver or kidney cancer. As DNA, the CDR3 is TGTGCCAGCTCACCAATTACGACAGGGGTTGGAGAAAAACTGTTTTTT. Its protein is CASSPITTGVGEKLFF.